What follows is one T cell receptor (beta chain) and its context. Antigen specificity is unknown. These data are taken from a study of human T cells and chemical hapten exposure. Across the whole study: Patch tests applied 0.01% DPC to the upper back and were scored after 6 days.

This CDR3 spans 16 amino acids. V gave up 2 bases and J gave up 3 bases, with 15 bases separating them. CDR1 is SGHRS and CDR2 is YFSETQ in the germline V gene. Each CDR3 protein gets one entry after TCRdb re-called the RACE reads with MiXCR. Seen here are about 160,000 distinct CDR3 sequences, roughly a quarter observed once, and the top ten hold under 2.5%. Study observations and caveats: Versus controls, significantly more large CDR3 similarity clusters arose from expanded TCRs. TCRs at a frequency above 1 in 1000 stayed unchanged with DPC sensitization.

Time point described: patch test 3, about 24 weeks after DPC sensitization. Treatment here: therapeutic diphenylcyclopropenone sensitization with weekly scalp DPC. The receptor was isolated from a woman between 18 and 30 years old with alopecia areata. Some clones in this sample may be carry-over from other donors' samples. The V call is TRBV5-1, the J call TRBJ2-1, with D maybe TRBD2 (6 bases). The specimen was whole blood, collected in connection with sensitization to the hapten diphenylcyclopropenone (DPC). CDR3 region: CASSLLTSFFYNEQFF. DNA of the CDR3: TGCGCCAGCAGCTTACTAACTAGCTTTTTCTACAATGAGCAGTTCTTC.